A selection of T cell receptor beta chains follows, all from one sample in a study of cytomegalovirus exposure and HLA in healthy donors. This table comes from immunoSEQ multiplex PCR, and its TCRdb copy is limited to in-frame clones, with some not included. The table shows about 190,000 clones, with roughly 80% occurring only once. Material for sequencing was PBMCs. These TCRs come from a woman aged 30 to 39 in good health and CMV-seropositive. CDR3s include the opening cysteine and the closing phenylalanine or tryptophan. The D gene is left open where the match is weak. Expanded clones get a size class; other rows say once, few or many, or leave the size out.

D gene	V gene	clone size	CDR3 protein
TRBD1	TRBV5-1	.	CASSDRGELGYGYTF
TRBD2	TRBV7-9	.	CASSRREARDYEQYF
TRBD1	TRBV10-3	.	CATAPRDRVTDTQYF
.	TRBV18	.	CASSLTPGDTEAFF
TRBD2	TRBV11-2	.	CASSLSPGLGQNEQFF
TRBD1	TRBV5-1	.	CASSLQGDEQYF
.	TRBV18	.	CASSPDTYYGYTF
.	TRBV5-1	.	CASSSTNQGTEAFF
TRBD2	TRBV7-9	.	CASMQLAGLDTQYF
.	TRBV18	.	CASSPGGNQPQHF
.	TRBV18	.	CASSPQGDNTEAFF
.	TRBV19	.	CASSGGYTEAFF
TRBD1	TRBV4-3	.	CASSQDRTGEQFF
.	TRBV7-9	.	CASSQTVSYNEQFF
TRBD2	TRBV5-1	.	CASSVSGGSTDTQYF
TRBD1	TRBV7-7	once	CASSPSSGTVGKTQYF
TRBD1	TRBV16	.	CASSWDRGYTEAFF
TRBD1	TRBV4-3	.	CASSQDRAATGIKNEQFF
.	TRBV30	.	CAWSTRDEQYF
.	TRBV27	.	CASSFGPGPSGANVLTF
.	TRBV10-3	once	CAINTEGGDGANVLTF
.	TRBV2	.	CASSEAPDSPLHF
.	TRBV7-6	.	CASSLVSGNRYMSEKLFF
TRBD2	TRBV7-9	.	CASKLAGGYTGELFF
.	TRBV11-3	.	CASSLDGSGSYEQYF
.	TRBV20-1	.	CSGGRNYGYTF
.	TRBV9	.	CASSVLGGGNTEAFF
.	TRBV6-1	.	CASSVVPGGNQPQHF
.	TRBV5-6	.	CASSWLVEETQYF
TRBD1	TRBV5-6	few	CASSSTDRVGGYTF
TRBD2	TRBV15	.	CATSIWVAGAEETQYF
.	TRBV28	.	CASTDRYYGYTF
.	TRBV7-2	.	CASTHWGNSYEQYF
.	TRBV6-6	once	CASAYSRGTDTQYF
TRBD2	TRBV5-4	few	CASSLGSGTTSGELFF
.	TRBV20-1	.	CSADEATEAFF
.	TRBV30	.	CAWSIGLQETQYF
TRBD1	TRBV12-5	.	CASGLYGDRGETQYF
TRBD1	TRBV4-2	.	CASSQPGQGVYEQFF
TRBD2	TRBV19	.	CASSMWRGAYNEQFF
.	TRBV7-2	.	CASSSPSNNEQFF
TRBD1	TRBV5-8	few	CASSLDWDRGAGYTF
TRBD1	TRBV2	.	CASSDPGQVNYGYTF
TRBD1	TRBV5-1	.	CASSLQGLRGVNEQFF
.	TRBV7-2	.	CAIAGAPGRLVTEAFF